The source of this T cell receptor beta chain is a study of neurological immune-mediated disorders. Points from the study as a whole: There were no CDR3 amino acid sequences shared by expanded clones across subjects, a result suggesting private repertoires in all groups.

This clonotype was recorded at least ten times. The antigen is undetermined. MiXCR, run by TCRdb on the 5' RACE reads, gives a single entry per CDR3 protein. The table includes under 40,000 distinct CDR3 sequences, approximately 4.5% detected once. CDR3 length: 15 residues. Trimming removed 0 bases from V and 0 bases from J, with 8 bases in between. The germline gives CDR1 SGHTA, CDR2 FQGNSA. In Maryland, USA, blood bank volunteers were the healthy controls. It was from 2 million PBMCs stored at -80 C that the unsorted libraries were obtained. The clonotype originates from a young man in good health. Sequencing was carried out using PBMCs. The J gene is TRBJ1-2, the V gene TRBV7-2; D may be TRBD1 (5 bases). The CDR3 DNA is TGTGCCAGCAGCTTAGCGGGGCGTTCTAACTATGGCTACACCTTC. This translates into CASSLAGRSNYGYTF.